A selection of T cell receptor beta chains follows, all from one sample in a study of regulatory T cells in long-lasting Graves disease. TCRdb re-called the multiplex PCR reads through MiXCR, storing one row per CDR3 protein. The sample carries about 450,000 distinct CDR3 sequences, less than 15% recorded once. These sequences were also reported in another study, on T cells in Graves' hyperthyroidism and ophthalmopathy.

The sample consisted of peripheral blood mononuclear cells (PBMCs), taken at new diagnosis, from a patient treated with antithyroid drugs. The receptors originated from a woman aged 50 to 65 with Graves disease. CDR3s include the opening cysteine and the closing phenylalanine or tryptophan. A D gene is named only where the DNA matches it firmly. Clone size is not always given. Where it is, it says once, few, many or a class for expanded clones.

TRBV5-6	-	17	TRBJ1-2	-	TGTGCCAGCAGCCCGAGTCCTCACAGAGTATCTAACTATGGCTACACCTTC	CASSPSPHRVSNYGYTF
TRBV28	TRBD1	14	TRBJ1-1	many	TGTGCCAGCAGTTCGGCCAGGGGGCACACTGAAGCTTTCTTT	CASSSARGHTEAFF
TRBV7-3	TRBD1	20	TRBJ2-3	few	TGTGCCAGCAGCCTGGTTCCTTCCGGGACAGCGACATTTACACCAGATACGCAGTATTTT	CASSLVPSGTATFTPDTQYF
TRBV6-4	-	13	TRBJ1-5	few	TGTGCCAGCAGTGACTCCCTGGGACAGCCCCAGCATTTT	CASSDSLGQPQHF
TRBV7-9	-	15	TRBJ1-5	few	TGTGCCAGCAGCTCTGGCAGTGGAGTCAATCAGCCCCAGCATTTT	CASSSGSGVNQPQHF
TRBV6-4	-	13	TRBJ2-3	-	TGTGCCAGCAGTGACAGGGCGGGAGATACGCAGTATTTT	CASSDRAGDTQYF
TRBV5-1	TRBD1	15	TRBJ2-7	few	TGCGCCAGCAACCTCCGGGACAGGGGTTTAGGCGAGCAGTACTTC	CASNLRDRGLGEQYF
TRBV6-6	-	15	TRBJ1-5	-	TGTGCCAGCAGTTACTCGTGGACAGCGCATCAGCCCCAGCATTTT	CASSYSWTAHQPQHF
TRBV20-1	-	13	TRBJ1-5	few	TGCAGTGCTAGGACCCCTGCGGGGCAGCCCCAGCATTTT	CSARTPAGQPQHF
TRBV29-1	TRBD2	12	TRBJ2-1	many	TGCAGCGTTAAAACTAGCGGCGATGAGCAGTTCTTC	CSVKTSGDEQFF
TRBV28	-	16	TRBJ2-3	many	TGTGCCAGCAATTTACGGCGCCAAGGAGGAACAGATACGCAGTATTTT	CASNLRRQGGTDTQYF
TRBV5-1	-	14	TRBJ2-1	many	TGCGCCAGCAGCTTTGGGGAAGTCTACAATGAGCAGTTCTTC	CASSFGEVYNEQFF
TRBV30	TRBD2	14	TRBJ2-1	many	TGTGCCTGGAGTCGACTAGCGGTCTACAATGAGCAGTTCTTC	CAWSRLAVYNEQFF
TRBV27	TRBD2	16	TRBJ2-1	-	TGTGCCAGCAGTTTACCCCGACTAGCGGGGTACAATGAGCAGTTCTTC	CASSLPRLAGYNEQFF
TRBV5-1	-	12	TRBJ2-1	many	TGCGCCAGCAGATCCGGATACAATGAGCAGTTCTTC	CASRSGYNEQFF
TRBV6-2/TRBV6-3	TRBD2	16	TRBJ2-3	-	TGTGCCAGCAGAGCATCTAGCGGGAGGTTGTCAGATACGCAGTATTTT	CASRASSGRLSDTQYF
TRBV9	-	16	TRBJ1-6	few	TGTGCCAGCAGCGTAGGATGGAGCTCCTATAATTCACCCCTCCACTTT	CASSVGWSSYNSPLHF
TRBV9	TRBD2	15	TRBJ2-1	many	TGTGCCAGCAGCGCCCTAGCGGGAATTGGCAATGAGCAGTTCTTC	CASSALAGIGNEQFF
TRBV28	-	15	TRBJ1-2	few	TGTGCCAGCAGTTTAATCGGGGTTCGGATCTATGGCTACACCTTC	CASSLIGVRIYGYTF
TRBV6-9	-	12	TRBJ1-6	few	TGTGCCAGCAGTTACTCTAATTCACCCCTCCACTTT	CASSYSNSPLHF
TRBV7-9	TRBD1	16	TRBJ2-5	many	TGTGCCAGCAGCTTAGCGGGGACAGGGAGAAAAGAGACCCAGTACTTC	CASSLAGTGRKETQYF
TRBV24-1	-	13	TRBJ2-7	few	TGTGCCACCAGTGGGCAGGGTGTCCACGAGCAGTACTTC	CATSGQGVHEQYF
TRBV18	TRBD1	15	TRBJ1-4	many	TGTGCCAGCTCACCACCCCGGGACAGGGGTGAAAAACTGTTTTTT	CASSPPRDRGEKLFF
TRBV19	-	18	TRBJ2-1	few	TGTGCCAGTAGTATAGCCCCCCTTGCGGACGGGTTCTACAATGAGCAGTTCTTC	CASSIAPLADGFYNEQFF
TRBV4-1	-	14	TRBJ1-4	-	TGCGCCAGCAGCCAAGACGAAGGGGTTGAAAAACTGTTTTTT	CASSQDEGVEKLFF
TRBV7-9	TRBD1	13	TRBJ1-2	few	TGTGCCAGCAGCCCGACAGGGGAGGGTGGCTACACCTTC	CASSPTGEGGYTF
TRBV18	-	17	TRBJ2-3	many	TGTGCCAGCTCACCACCAGAAATGGCAGGGAGCACAGATACGCAGTATTTT	CASSPPEMAGSTDTQYF
TRBV11-3	-	15	TRBJ1-2	many	TGTGCCAGCAGCGCTAACGCCGTTGAGAACTATGGCTACACCTTC	CASSANAVENYGYTF
TRBV7-7	-	14	TRBJ2-2	many	TGTGCCAGCAGCTTATCAGGGAACACCGGGGAGCTGTTTTTT	CASSLSGNTGELFF
TRBV4-1	TRBD2	18	TRBJ2-7	once	TGCGCCAGCAGCCAAGATTTTCGAGCGGGAGTTCTCCCCTACGAGCAGTACTTC	CASSQDFRAGVLPYEQYF
TRBV7-9	-	15	TRBJ1-4	many	TGTGCCAGCAGCTTTGAGGGGACAACTAATGAAAAACTGTTTTTT	CASSFEGTTNEKLFF
TRBV5-4	-	14	TRBJ2-3	many	TGTGCCAGCAGCTTGAGTTTAGGGGAGGATACGCAGTATTTT	CASSLSLGEDTQYF
TRBV20-1	-	16	TRBJ2-1	many	TGCAGTGCTAGTGAACGGGCGAGGACGGATAACAATGAGCAGTTCTTC	CSASERARTDNNEQFF
TRBV28	-	15	TRBJ2-5	many	TGTGCCAGCAGTCCTGACAGGTTAATTGGGGAGACCCAGTACTTC	CASSPDRLIGETQYF
TRBV7-6	TRBD2	16	TRBJ2-1	few	TGTGCCAGCAGCCCCCCGGGCGGACTAGCGGGAGATGAGCAGTTCTTC	CASSPPGGLAGDEQFF
TRBV11-3	-	14	TRBJ2-5	many	TGTGCCAGCAGGGGCGGTCCTATGGGGGAGACCCAGTACTTC	CASRGGPMGETQYF
TRBV28	TRBD1	16	TRBJ1-1	many	TGTGCCAGCAGTTTAGGCCAGGGGGTACACGGCACTGAAGCTTTCTTT	CASSLGQGVHGTEAFF
TRBV30	TRBD1	14	TRBJ2-3	many	TGTGCCTGGAGTGGTCAGGGGGAAACAGATACGCAGTATTTT	CAWSGQGETDTQYF
TRBV14	-	16	TRBJ2-7	-	TGTGCCAGCAGCCAAGGGGTGGCGGTCATCTCCTACGAGCAGTACTTC	CASSQGVAVISYEQYF
TRBV6-5	TRBD2	17	TRBJ2-2	many	TGTGCCAGCAGTTACCCGGGACTAGCGGGGAACACCGGGGAGCTGTTTTTT	CASSYPGLAGNTGELFF
TRBV25-1	-	12	TRBJ1-1	few	TGTGCCAGCAGTGTGGATCACACTGAAGCTTTCTTT	CASSVDHTEAFF
TRBV30	-	12	TRBJ1-1	few	TGTGCCATCTCGGGGGGTTACACTGAAGCTTTCTTT	CAISGGYTEAFF
TRBV12-3/TRBV12-4	-	16	TRBJ2-2	many	TGTGCCAGCAGCCGAACACATAATAGGGGGGCCGGGGAGCTGTTTTTT	CASSRTHNRGAGELFF
TRBV2	TRBD1	12	TRBJ2-1	many	TGTGCCAGCCAGGGGGCTGGGAATGAGCAGTTCTTC	CASQGAGNEQFF
TRBV2	-	10	TRBJ1-5	many	TGTGCCGAACGATCTCAGCCCCAGCATTTT	CAERSQPQHF
TRBV9	-	14	TRBJ2-2	-	TGTGCCAGCAGCGTCGGAACTTTTCCCGGGGAGCTGTTTTTT	CASSVGTFPGELFF
TRBV11-2	-	12	TRBJ2-3	many	TGTGCCAGCAGCTTTGCTACCGGGGGGCAGTATTTT	CASSFATGGQYF
TRBV6-2/TRBV6-3	TRBD1	17	TRBJ2-1	many	TGTGCCAGCAGTTACGATGGACCGGGACAGGGGTACAATGAGCAGTTCTTC	CASSYDGPGQGYNEQFF
TRBV6-1	-	11	TRBJ1-2	many	TGTGCCAGCAGTGTGAACTATGGCTACACCTTC	CASSVNYGYTF
TRBV19	-	13	TRBJ1-2	few	TGTGCCAGTAGCCCAGACGGGGTTGATGGCTACACCTTC	CASSPDGVDGYTF
TRBV20-1	-	15	TRBJ2-4	many	TGCAGTGCTAGAGATCCCATGGGGATCGGAAACATTCAGTACTTC	CSARDPMGIGNIQYF